A single sample gave rise to the 15 T cell receptor beta chains below, sequenced in a study of OX40 agonist ivuxolimab in advanced cancers. This table comes from immunoSEQ multiplex PCR, and its TCRdb copy is limited to in-frame clones, with some not included. The table has roughly 100,000 clones, 85% to 95% seen once. The sample here was CD4+ or CD8+ T cells sorted from blood, taken in a trial of the OX40 agonist ivuxolimab. The receptor source for this set is an adult with an advanced solid tumor such as melanoma, head and neck, liver or kidney cancer.

This clone was recorded only once. CDR3 in DNA: TGTGCCAGCTCGCTTGGGACAGCGAACACTGAAGCTTTCTTT. Protein: CASSLGTANTEAFF. The genes are TRBV18 and TRBJ1-1, with TRBD1 identical over 7 bases. V trimming: 6 bases; J trimming: 1 base; junction bases outside the gene matches: 5. The germline CDR1 and CDR2 sequences are KGHSH and LQKENI. There are 14 residues in the CDR3.

The genes are TRBV4-1 and TRBJ1-6; perhaps TRBD1 as D (6 bases). CDR1 is MGHRA, CDR2 YSYEKL, per germline. The CDR3 extends over 15 amino acids. Deletions cut 0 bases from V and 8 bases from J, with 11 bases between. Here the CDR3 DNA reads TGCGCCAGCAGCCAAGACGGGGGCTTTTATTCACCCCTCCACTTT. It yields the protein CASSQDGGFYSPLHF.

A note on this clone: Additional DNA sequences in this sample encode the identical CDR3. The rearrangement uses TRBV7-2 and TRBJ1-2; 10 bases fit TRBD1. The CDR3 is 13 residues long. The J segment lost 11 bases and the V segment lost 6 bases, leaving 9 bases of the junction unmatched. Germline V gene sequence: CDR1 SGHTA, CDR2 FQGNSA. CDR3 protein: CASRPTGQGPYTF. The CDR3 coding sequence is TGTGCCAGCAGGCCAACGGGACAGGGGCCATACACCTTC.

In the case of this clone: The sample has other DNA sequences that encode this CDR3 too. The chain couples TRBV9 to TRBJ1-3; no firm D call. CDR1 and CDR2 from the germline V gene are SGDLS and YYNGEE. Trimming shortened V by 0 bases and J by 3 bases, and 4 bases separated the two germline ends. The CDR3 covers 13 residues. The CDR3 sequence: CASSVGSGNTIYF. CDR3 coding DNA: TGTGCCAGCAGCGTAGGTAGTGGAAACACCATATATTTT.

V and J are TRBV30 and TRBJ1-6; D is unclear. CDR1 and CDR2 from the germline V gene are GTSNPN and SVGIG (reference sequence). The CDR3 sequence is 14 residues long. Trimming took off 3 bases at V and 9 bases at J, with 15 bases between the two ends. CDR3 nucleotide sequence: TGTGCCTGGAGCTTAGAGGGCAGAGGTTCACCCCTCCACTTT. It is translated as CAWSLEGRGSPLHF.

V usage is TRBV30 and J usage is TRBJ1-2; unclear D gene. The CDR3 consists of 13 residues. The V gene's germline CDR1 is GTSNPN and CDR2 SVGIG (reference sequence). Trimming took 1 base from V and 4 from J, leaving 10 bases between them. CDR3 coding DNA: TGTGCCTGGAGTGGCCACGTAGCCTATGGCTACACCTTC. Amino acids: CAWSGHVAYGYTF.

The chain carries TRBV11-3 and TRBJ2-3, with D possibly matching TRBD2 (6 bases). Trimming removed 1 base from V and 2 bases from J, with 7 bases in between. Germline loops: CDR1 SGHNT, CDR2 YENEEA. CDR3 length equals 14 residues. CDR3 DNA: TGTGCCAGCAGCTTAGGGACTAACACAGATACGCAGTATTTT. It specifies CASSLGTNTDTQYF.

CDR3 in amino acids: CATHNQREVNEQFF. Written as DNA, the CDR3 is TGTGCCACCCACAACCAGCGGGAGGTCAATGAGCAGTTCTTC. V usage is TRBV2 and J usage is TRBJ2-1, with 9 bases fitting TRBD2. J lost 6 bases, V lost 10 bases, and 10 bases had no gene match. The CDR3 is made up of 14 amino acids. Germline V gives CDR1 SNHLY, CDR2 FYNNEI.

This rearrangement joins TRBV6-1 to TRBJ1-5, with a possible D match to TRBD1 (5 bases). V dropped 5 bases and J dropped 3 bases, with 14 bases sitting between them. This CDR3 region has 15 residues. Germline CDR1 reads MNHNS; CDR2 reads SASEGT. The CDR3 DNA reads as TGTGCCAGCAGTACGGGACCCCTTAACAATCAGCCCCAGCATTTT. Protein: CASSTGPLNNQPQHF.

About this clone itself: The identical CDR3 is also encoded by other nucleotide sequences in the sample. The chain has TRBV6-6 and TRBJ2-2, with TRBD1 matching 8 bases. The CDR3 length is 16 residues. Trimming took 1 base from V and 4 from J; bases not matched to a gene: 5. The germline V gene encodes CDR1 MNHNY and CDR2 SVGAGI (reference sequence). The CDR3: CASSYLTGALTGELFF. Written as DNA, the CDR3 is TGTGCCAGCAGTTACTTGACAGGGGCGCTCACCGGGGAGCTGTTTTTT.

The V and J genes are TRBV7-3 and TRBJ1-1; unclear D gene. The V and J ends lost 5 bases and 4 bases respectively, with 14 bases between them. The germline V gene encodes CDR1 SGHTA and CDR2 FQGTGA. The CDR3 sequence is 14 residues long. CDR3: CASSTLERGTEAFF. In nucleotides, the CDR3 is TGTGCCAGCAGCACACTGGAGCGGGGCACTGAAGCTTTCTTT.

V and J are TRBV6-5 and TRBJ1-5; D might be TRBD1 (5 bases). From germline, CDR1 is MNHEY and CDR2 SVGAGI. Trimming shortened V by 4 bases and J by 3 bases, and 13 bases separated the two germline ends. This CDR3 contains 15 residues. This chain's CDR3 is CASSSFRVNNQPQHF. CDR3 nucleotide sequence: TGTGCCAGCAGTTCTTTCAGGGTAAACAATCAGCCCCAGCATTTT.

V is TRBV12-5 and J is TRBJ1-5; 8 bases are shared with TRBD1. The germline CDR1 and CDR2 sequences are LGHNT and FRNRAP. The CDR3 runs to 14 residues. Trimming at V came to 4 bases and at J to 7 bases, leaving 6 bases not matched to a gene. The CDR3 sequence: CASGSDREWQPQHF. DNA for the CDR3: TGTGCTAGTGGTTCGGACAGGGAATGGCAGCCCCAGCATTTT.

The chain links TRBV5-8 to TRBJ2-3, with 7 bases fitting TRBD2. Trimming at V came to 2 bases and at J to 2 bases, leaving 5 bases not matched to a gene. From germline, CDR1 is SGHTS and CDR2 YDEGEE. There are 15 residues in the CDR3. CDR3: CASSLGLDYTDTQYF. Here the CDR3 DNA reads TGTGCCAGCAGCTTAGGACTAGATTACACAGATACGCAGTATTTT.

The V and J genes are TRBV25-1 and TRBJ2-3; D may correspond to TRBD1 or TRBD2 (5 bases each). CDR1 and CDR2 (germline): MGHDK, SYGVNS. The CDR3 length is 13 residues. V gave up 6 bases and J gave up 9 bases, with 16 bases separating them. DNA for the CDR3: TGTGCCAGCAGGCCCGAGGGGTTGAGCACGCAGTATTTT. Translated, it gives CASRPEGLSTQYF.